One and the same sample provided the 30 T cell receptor beta chains below, sequenced in a study of human T cells and chemical hapten exposure. Sample time point: patch test 1, 2 weeks after DPC sensitization. Treatment indicated: therapeutic diphenylcyclopropenone sensitization with weekly scalp DPC. TCRdb analysed the RACE reads with MiXCR anew, one entry per CDR3 protein. This sample has more than 55,000 distinct CDR3 sequences, with about 9.1% found just once. Material: whole blood, obtained in connection with sensitization to the hapten diphenylcyclopropenone (DPC). The receptors were sampled from a woman aged 40 to 55 with alopecia areata. Some clones in this sample may be carry-over from other donors' samples.

This clonotype is a singleton in its sample. This clone may be a read error of a much larger clone one base away. The chain combines TRBV7-9 with TRBJ1-2; D ambiguous. This CDR3 comprises 13 residues. The V gene's germline CDR1 is SEHNR and CDR2 FQNEAQ (reference sequence). CDR3 sequence reads: CVSSADGLYGYTF. CDR3 bases: TGTGTCAGCAGCGCCGACGGCCTCTATGGCTACACCTTC.

This clonotype came up a few times. The chain couples TRBV5-4 to TRBJ1-3, with 9 bases matching TRBD1. J was trimmed by 0 bases and V by 4 bases; bases with no gene match: 8. The length of the CDR3 is 17 residues. Germline CDR1 and CDR2: SGHNT and YYREEE (reference sequence). As DNA, the CDR3 is TGTGCCAGCAGCGGCCTGGACAGGGGAAGCTCTGGAAACACCATATATTTT. Encoded protein: CASSGLDRGSSGNTIYF.

This clonotype was detected many times. The V and J genes are TRBV12-3 or TRBV12-4 and TRBJ2-4; tentatively, D is TRBD1 (6 bases). Trimming stripped 3 bases from V and 1 base from J, with 7 bases between. The CDR3 contains 14 residues. The CDR3 DNA sequence: TGTGCCAGCAGTTTGCAGGGGGCCAAAAACATTCAGTACTTC. The encoded protein is CASSLQGAKNIQYF.

This clonotype was seen repeatedly, ten times or more. This rearrangement joins TRBV29-1 to TRBJ2-4; possible D gene TRBD1, 5 bases. Germline V lookup: CDR1 SQVTM, CDR2 ANQGSEA. V dropped 6 bases and J dropped 7 bases, with 19 bases sitting between them. The CDR3 is 14 residues long. CDR3: CSVGWGGRRNIQYF. The CDR3 DNA sequence: TGCAGCGTCGGGTGGGGCGGCCGCCGGAACATTCAGTACTTC.

V and J are TRBV28 and TRBJ1-4, with a weak D call TRBD1 (6 bases). V lost 6 bases, J lost 3 bases, and 14 bases lay in between. In germline, CDR1 is MDHEN, CDR2 SYDVKM. The CDR3 has 15 amino acids. This chain's CDR3 is CASRGGQGPNEKLFF. For the CDR3, the DNA is TGTGCCAGCAGGGGGGGGCAGGGGCCTAATGAAAAACTGTTTTTT.

This clonotype was seen many times. The rearrangement joins TRBV18 to TRBJ1-1, with TRBD1 as a possible D gene (6 bases). Trimming pared 2 bases from V and 2 bases from J, leaving 18 bases between. The CDR3 is 17 residues long. Germline-derived CDR1 and CDR2 are KGHSH and LQKENI. The CDR3 DNA reads TGTGCCAGCTCACCAAGGCAACAGGGATATTCTAACACTGAAGCTTTCTTT. Amino acids: CASSPRQQGYSNTEAFF.

The gene calls are TRBV4-3 and TRBJ2-4; TRBD1 agrees at 7 bases. V was clipped by 1 base and J by 0 bases; unmatched bases: 3. The CDR3 runs to 16 residues. Germline-derived CDR1 and CDR2 are LGHNA and YSLEER. The DNA of the CDR3 is TGCGCCAGCAGCCAAGGACAGGGCATAGCCAAAAACATTCAGTACTTC. The encoded protein is CASSQGQGIAKNIQYF.

In this sample, this clonotype turned up a few times. The V call is TRBV7-6, the J call TRBJ2-5, with D hard to call. The V gene lost 2 bases and the J gene lost 4 bases, with 2 bases spanning the gap. Germline CDR1 SGHVS, CDR2 FNYEAQ. This CDR3 is 11 amino acids long. Here the CDR3 DNA reads TGTGCCAGCAGCTTAACAGAGACCCAGTACTTC. Protein: CASSLTETQYF.

The table lists this clonotype with many counts. V is TRBV5-6 and J is TRBJ1-2; TRBD1 aligns across 9 bases. Germline V CDR1 and CDR2: SGHDT, YYEEEE. The V segment lost 2 bases and the J segment 8 bases; nucleotides outside the gene matches: 4. The CDR3 extends over 13 amino acids. The DNA for the CDR3 is TGTGCCAGCAGCTTAGGACAGGGGAGCGGCTACACCTTC. The encoded protein is CASSLGQGSGYTF.

This clonotype was counted at least ten times. This chain joins TRBV7-2 and TRBJ2-7; D gene unclear. Germline-derived CDR1 and CDR2 are SGHTA and FQGNSA. The CDR3 spans 13 residues. The ends were cut back, 4 bases at V and 2 bases at J, with 9 bases in the middle. CDR3 amino acids: CASSSGRAYEQYF. The CDR3 DNA follows: TGTGCCAGCAGCTCCGGGCGTGCCTACGAGCAGTACTTC.

The chain joins TRBV20-1 to TRBJ1-4; D call uncertain. Germline V gene data show CDR1 as DFQATT and CDR2 as SNEGSKA (reference sequence). V gave up 2 bases and J gave up 5 bases, with 0 bases separating them. This CDR3 comprises 10 residues. The CDR3 region has the DNA TGCAGTGCTAGAAATGAAAAACTGTTTTTT. This gives the protein CSARNEKLFF.

This clonotype was recorded many times. The V gene is TRBV30, the J gene TRBJ2-7, with D perhaps TRBD1 (6 bases). Germline V gives CDR1 GTSNPN, CDR2 SVGIG (reference sequence). With 5 bases removed from V and 6 bases from J, the gap between germline ends came to 14 bases. This CDR3 has 12 residues. CDR3: CAWDRQSSEQYF. The CDR3 DNA reads as TGTGCCTGGGACAGGCAATCGTCCGAGCAGTACTTC.

Many counts were recorded for this clonotype. The junction departs from germline at one end; a sequencing error may be responsible. This chain links TRBV5-1 with TRBJ2-2; D is ambiguous. CDR3 size: 13 residues. Germline assignment: CDR1 SGHRS and CDR2 YFSETQ. The CDR3 reads CASSLGNTGELFF. As DNA, the CDR3 is TGTGCCAGCAGTTTGGGGAACACCGGGGAGCTGTTTTTT.

This clonotype was recorded many times. This rearrangement joins TRBV7-2 to TRBJ1-2, with D unclear. V lost 3 bases to trimming and J lost 9 bases, with 11 bases between them. Looked up from germline, CDR1 is SGHTA and CDR2 is FQGNSA. This CDR3 has 12 residues. CDR3 bases: TGTGCCAGCAGCTTTAAAATCGTAAGCTACACCTTC. It yields the protein CASSFKIVSYTF.

This clonotype was seen repeatedly, ten times or more. The chain carries TRBV5-4 and TRBJ1-6; D is unresolved. Germline CDR1 and CDR2: SGHNT and YYREEE (reference sequence). The CDR3 totals 12 residues. V was trimmed by 0 bases and J by 16 bases, leaving 11 bases between them. In DNA form, the CDR3 reads TGTGCCAGCAGCTTGGACATACAATCTCTCCACTTT. Amino acids: CASSLDIQSLHF.

This clonotype was detected ten times or more. CDR3 sequence (DNA): TGTGCCAGCAGCCCGCTGGGACAGGGGGAATACGAGCAGTACTTC. It specifies CASSPLGQGEYEQYF. The chain has TRBV7-6 and TRBJ2-7; TRBD1 matches at 11 bases. The CDR3 has 15 amino acids. The germline V gene has CDR1 SGHVS and CDR2 FNYEAQ. After removal of 5 bases from V and 4 bases from J, the junction contained 7 bases not matched to a gene. The full variable domain, with the rest looked up from reference TRBV7-6 and TRBJ2-7, is GAGVSQSPRYKVTKRGQDVALRCDPISGHVSLYWYRQALGQGPEFLTYFNYEAQQDKSGLPNDRFSAERPEGSISTLTIQRTEQRDSAMYRCASSPLGQGEYEQYFGPGTRLTVT.

This clonotype was detected many times. The CDR3 loop is CASSFSRGSSTGELFF. The CDR3 bases are TGCGCCAGCAGCTTTTCTAGGGGGTCGAGCACCGGGGAGCTGTTTTTT. The V gene is TRBV5-1, the J gene TRBJ2-2; D may be TRBD1 (6 bases). The CDR3 contains 16 residues. With 2 bases removed from V and 4 bases from J, the gap between germline ends came to 15 bases. Germline V gene lookup returns CDR1 SGHRS and CDR2 YFSETQ.

This clonotype was picked up a small number of times. The V gene is TRBV5-6, the J gene TRBJ2-7, with D hard to call. CDR1 is SGHDT and CDR2 is YYEEEE in the germline V gene. V gave up 0 bases and J gave up 4 bases, with 14 bases separating them. This CDR3 is built from 15 residues. CDR3 DNA: TGTGCCAGCAGCTTGGCGGCCGGTACAAAATACGAGCAGTACTTC. As protein: CASSLAAGTKYEQYF.

The chain carries TRBV3-1 and TRBJ2-7; D uncertain. CDR3 size: 14 residues. V was shortened by 1 base and J by 0 bases, with 7 bases between the two germline ends. From germline, CDR1 is LGHDT and CDR2 YNNKEL (reference sequence). Here the CDR3 reads CASSQGVISYEQYF. In DNA form, the CDR3 reads TGTGCCAGCAGCCAAGGGGTAATCTCCTACGAGCAGTACTTC.

This chain uses TRBV7-2 with TRBJ1-3; 10 positions agree with TRBD1. The CDR3 length is 14 residues. CDR1 SGHTA and CDR2 FQGNSA come from the germline V gene. The junction had 3 bases not matched to a gene; V was cut back by 5 bases and J by 5 bases. The CDR3 loop is CASSPGQGRNTIYF. The CDR3 DNA sequence: TGTGCCAGCAGCCCGGGACAGGGGAGAAACACCATATATTTT.

The chain carries TRBV11-3 and TRBJ2-2; 7 bases agree with TRBD1. Germline V gives CDR1 SGHNT, CDR2 YENEEA. The CDR3 has 14 residues. Trimming took 7 bases from V and 2 from J; bases not matched to a gene: 4. The CDR3 DNA follows: TGTGCCAGCACCGGGACAGCTAACACCGGGGAGCTGTTTTTT. Amino acid sequence: CASTGTANTGELFF.

Points on this clonotype: Possible read error: a much larger clone is one base away. This rearrangement joins TRBV28 to TRBJ2-3; a possible D gene is TRBD2 (6 bases). In germline, CDR1 is MDHEN, CDR2 SYDVKM. There are 17 residues in the CDR3. Trimming stripped 6 bases from V and 1 base from J, with 20 bases between. CDR3 DNA: TGTGCCAGCAGCTGCGAAAGGTGGGGGGTGGGCACAGATACGCAGTATTTT. This encodes CASSCERWGVGTDTQYF. Supplemented by reference TRBV28 and TRBJ2-3, the full variable domain reads DVKVTQSSRYLVKRTGEKVFLECVQDMDHENMFWYRQDPGLGLRLIYFSYDVKMKEKGDIPEGYSVSREKKERFSLILESASTNQTSMYLCASSCERWGVGTDTQYFGPGTRLTVL.

This clonotype was observed a handful of times. This rearrangement joins TRBV5-1 to TRBJ2-5, with D tentatively TRBD1 or TRBD2 (5 bases each). V lost 0 bases, J lost 5 bases, and 11 bases lay in between. Germline loops: CDR1 SGHRS, CDR2 YFSETQ. The CDR3 is 14 residues long. The CDR3, as DNA: TGCGCCAGCAGCTTGGCCTCGGGGCGTGAGACCCAGTACTTC. Protein sequence: CASSLASGRETQYF. Supplemented by reference TRBV5-1 and TRBJ2-5, the full variable domain reads KAGVTQTPRYLIKTRGQQVTLSCSPISGHRSVSWYQQTPGQGLQFLFEYFSETQRNKGNFPGRFSGRQFSNSRSEMNVSTLELGDSALYLCASSLASGRETQYFGPGTRLLVL.

This clonotype came up a few times. The chain carries TRBV6-1 and TRBJ1-1, with unresolved D. V gave up 6 bases and J gave up 0 bases, with 11 bases separating them. Germline V CDR1 and CDR2: MNHNS, SASEGT. The CDR3 extends over 14 amino acids. CDR3 DNA sequence: TGTGCCAGCAGCGCCAGTTACATGAACACTGAAGCTTTCTTT. Protein sequence: CASSASYMNTEAFF.

This clonotype was seen a few times. This rearrangement joins TRBV19 to TRBJ2-1; TRBD1 might be the D (7 bases). The germline V gene has CDR1 LNHDA and CDR2 SQIVND (reference sequence). The CDR3 length is 13 residues. Deletions cut 5 bases from V and 6 bases from J, with 11 bases between. CDR3 coding DNA: TGTGCCAGTAGTCCTCAGGGGGGCAATGAGCAGTTCTTC. It specifies CASSPQGGNEQFF.

This clonotype appeared a few times. The V call is TRBV7-2, the J call TRBJ1-3; D is ambiguous. The CDR3 runs 14 residues. V lost 0 bases and J lost 5, with 8 bases in between. Germline CDR1 SGHTA, CDR2 FQGNSA. CDR3 sequence: CASSLAGRRNTIYF. The CDR3, as DNA: TGTGCCAGCAGCTTAGCAGGGAGGCGAAACACCATATATTTT.

With regard to this clonotype: No DNA is shown, since the ends of the CDR3 on it are uncertain; the CDR3 is the one TCRdb lists. V gene TRBV19 combines with J gene TRBJ2-1; the tabulated D call, TRBD1, remains unverified against the DNA. Germline V gives CDR1 LNHDA, CDR2 SQIVND (reference sequence). Termini included, the CDR3 measures 16 amino acids. The CDR3 spells CASTSVTGQGIHEQFF.

The chain is built from TRBV3-1 and TRBJ2-7; D could derive from TRBD1 or TRBD2 (5 bases each). CDR1 and CDR2 (germline): LGHDT, YNNKEL (reference sequence). V dropped 2 bases and J dropped 3 bases, with 8 bases sitting between them. This CDR3 has 13 residues. The CDR3 loop is CASSQQGVYEQYF. The CDR3 DNA reads as TGTGCCAGCAGCCAACAGGGAGTCTACGAGCAGTACTTC.

There are many counts of this clonotype. The chain employs TRBV7-2 and TRBJ2-1; 9 nucleotides line up with TRBD2. V gave up 5 bases and J gave up 0 bases; unmatched junction bases: 8. CDR3 length: 17 amino acids. Germline V gene data show CDR1 as SGHTA and CDR2 as FQGNSA. CDR3 sequence reads: CASSVSGGTSSYNEQFF. CDR3 in DNA: TGTGCCAGCAGCGTAAGCGGGGGGACCAGCTCCTACAATGAGCAGTTCTTC.

The table lists this clonotype with many counts. The chain recombines TRBV20-1 with TRBJ2-7, with 8 positions matching TRBD1. J was trimmed by 2 bases and V by 8 bases; bases with no gene match: 5. In germline, CDR1 is DFQATT, CDR2 SNEGSKA (reference sequence). CDR3 size: 12 residues. The CDR3 is CSSNRGAYEQYF. The CDR3 coding sequence is TGCAGTTCCAACAGGGGGGCCTACGAGCAGTACTTC.